This TCR beta chain was captured in a study of blood T cell repertoires in COVID-19. Libraries were prepared by immunoSEQ multiplex PCR; TCRdb keeps only in-frame clonotypes and omits some of them. The sample lists fewer than 250,000 clones, around 82% occurring once. CDR3 length: 13 amino acids. The V and J ends lost 6 bases and 6 bases respectively, with 12 bases between them. The rearrangement joins TRBV12-3 or TRBV12-4 to TRBJ1-3, with D tentatively TRBD1 (5 bases). This clonotype was sampled from a middle-aged woman who had been exposed to COVID-19. Sequencing was performed on PBMCs or T cells enriched from blood (not recorded which). The CDR3: CASSKTVTNTIYF. The DNA for the CDR3 is TGTGCCAGCAGCAAGACAGTAACAAACACCATATATTTT.